These T cell receptor beta chains were read from a single sample in a study of radiotherapy plus CTLA-4 blockade in lung cancer. Repertoires were generated with immunoSEQ multiplex PCR, while TCRdb's copy carries only in-frame clones and drops some. This sample yields tens of thousands of clones, of which approximately 86% are seen a single time; approximately 2% belongs to the top ten. The input for sequencing was peripheral blood, taken from a patient treated with radiotherapy plus ipilimumab. Receptor source: a human donor with non-small cell lung cancer who had a partial response to radiotherapy plus ipilimumab. CDR3s include the opening cysteine and the closing phenylalanine or tryptophan. The D gene is left open where the match is weak. Size values are once, few and many counts, or a class for expanded clones, and some rows have none.

cdr3_nt cdr3_aa v_call clone_size j_call d_call
TGTGCCAGCAGCTTTCTTAACAATGAGCAGTTCTTC CASSFLNNEQFF TRBV11-3 . TRBJ2-1 .
TGTGCCAGCTCACGAGAGGGAAATACGTACAATGAGCAGTTCTTC CASSREGNTYNEQFF TRBV18 once TRBJ2-1 .
TGTGCCAGCAGCTCGCGGACTAGCGGGAAAGAGACCCAGTACTTC CASSSRTSGKETQYF TRBV7-3 . TRBJ2-5 TRBD2
TGTGCCAGCAGTTATGTGATAGGGGCTCACACTGAAGCTTTCTTT CASSYVIGAHTEAFF TRBV6-5 once TRBJ1-1 .
TGTGCCAGTAGTCGCGGTGGTCCGATCAATGAGCAGTTCTTC CASSRGGPINEQFF TRBV19 . TRBJ2-1 .
TGTGCCAGCAGGGGGACGGGAGACAAAAACATTCAGTACTTC CASRGTGDKNIQYF TRBV6-1 . TRBJ2-4 .
TGTGCCAGCAGTTACAGGGCGTATGGCTACACCTTC CASSYRAYGYTF TRBV28 . TRBJ1-2 .
TGTGCCAGCTCACCATCCGGGTCGAACACTGAAGCTTTCTTT CASSPSGSNTEAFF TRBV18 . TRBJ1-1 .
TGTGCCAGCAGCTTGGTATCCGCCCCAGGGGACGAGCAGTACTTC CASSLVSAPGDEQYF TRBV5-4 . TRBJ2-7 .
TGTGCCAGCAGTCGCGGGAGAGGGGCGGACAATGAGCAGTTCTTC CASSRGRGADNEQFF TRBV6-5 . TRBJ2-1 TRBD2
TGTGCCAGCAGTGAATATGGAGATGGCTACACCTTC CASSEYGDGYTF TRBV2 . TRBJ1-2 .
TGTGCCAGCAGCCAAAGCAGGGGCACCGGGGAGCTGTTTTTT CASSQSRGTGELFF TRBV4-2 . TRBJ2-2 .
TGCGCCAGCAGCCAAGAACCGCGAGGAGGAAACACCATATATTTT CASSQEPRGGNTIYF TRBV4-1 few TRBJ1-3 .
TGTGCCAGCCAGAAAACAGGGAATTTGAAAGAGACCCAGTACTTC CASQKTGNLKETQYF TRBV21-1 . TRBJ2-5 .
TGTGCCAGCAGCTCGTCGACAGGGGGTGCCACTGAAGCTTTCTTT CASSSSTGGATEAFF TRBV11-2 . TRBJ1-1 TRBD1
TGTGCCAGTAGTATTCCGTATGGGACTAGTTCTATCACATTCCAGAATGAGCAGTTCTTC CASSIPYGTSSITFQNEQFF TRBV19 . TRBJ2-1 TRBD2
TGTGCCAGCTCACCCTCTTCTGTGTTGGATACGCAGTATTTT CASSPSSVLDTQYF TRBV18 . TRBJ2-3 .
TGTGCCAGCAGGGGGGGGGATGGATACGAGCAGTACTTC CASRGGDGYEQYF TRBV5-4 . TRBJ2-7 TRBD2
TGTGCCAGCAGTGCCGACAGGGTCGGGAACACTGAAGCTTTCTTT CASSADRVGNTEAFF TRBV28 . TRBJ1-1 TRBD1
TGTGCCAGCTCACAACTGCGGACAGGGCTCAGAACGGCTTTCTTT CASSQLRTGLRTAFF TRBV18 . TRBJ1-1 TRBD1
TGTGCCAGCAGCTTAGGAGCTACCCCTCCTCAGCCCCAGCATTTT CASSLGATPPQPQHF TRBV7-2 . TRBJ1-5 .
TGTGCCAGCAGTTACTCTCGGGGGTTTAGCTCCTACGAGCAGTACTTC CASSYSRGFSSYEQYF TRBV6-5 . TRBJ2-7 .
TGTGCCAGCAGTCATTTAGCGGGATTAACCTTCAATGAGCAGTTCTTC CASSHLAGLTFNEQFF TRBV5-4 . TRBJ2-1 TRBD2
TGTGCCAGTAGTATAGTCCGCGGAAATGGCTACACCTTC CASSIVRGNGYTF TRBV19 . TRBJ1-2 .
TGCGCCAGCAGCTTGTCCATGAACACTGAAGCTTTCTTT CASSLSMNTEAFF TRBV5-1 . TRBJ1-1 .
TGTGCCAGCAGCAAAATGACAGGGTTCGCCTATAATTCACCCCTCCACTTT CASSKMTGFAYNSPLHF TRBV5-6 . TRBJ1-6 TRBD1
TGTGCCAGTAGTACCCGGGACAGGGTAACGGCTTTCTTT CASSTRDRVTAFF TRBV19 . TRBJ1-1 TRBD1
TGCGCCAGCAGCTTGGGGACTAGCGGGACCGGGGAGCTGTTTTTT CASSLGTSGTGELFF TRBV5-1 once TRBJ2-2 TRBD2
TGTGCCAGCAGCTCTGGGACTAGCGGGAGGGATGAGCAGTTCTTC CASSSGTSGRDEQFF TRBV7-9 . TRBJ2-1 TRBD2
TGTGCCAGCAGTTTAGAGGTGTGGGGCACAGATACGCAGTATTTT CASSLEVWGTDTQYF TRBV28 . TRBJ2-3 .
TGTGCCAGCAGCTTAGGGATGGGACAGGGGCAAGAGACCCAGTACTTC CASSLGMGQGQETQYF TRBV5-4 . TRBJ2-5 TRBD1
TGTGCCAGCAGTACCCTTGGAGAGTCCTATGAGCAGTTCTTC CASSTLGESYEQFF TRBV25-1 . TRBJ2-1 .
TGCGCCAGCAGCTTGGGCGAAGGGGTTGCTGAAAAACTGTTTTTT CASSLGEGVAEKLFF TRBV5-1 once TRBJ1-4 .
TGTGCCCGGGGACAGATGAACACTGAAGCTTTCTTT CARGQMNTEAFF TRBV30 . TRBJ1-1 TRBD1
TGCGCCAGCAGCCCAGGGGTTGGGGCTGGAAACACCATATATTTT CASSPGVGAGNTIYF TRBV5-1 . TRBJ1-3 .
TGTGCCAGCAGCTTAGGGGGGCCGGGAAACATTCAGTACTTC CASSLGGPGNIQYF TRBV11-2 . TRBJ2-4 .
TGTGCCAGCAGCCCAGCGGGATGGACCGGGGAGCTGTTTTTT CASSPAGWTGELFF TRBV4-2 . TRBJ2-2 TRBD2
TGTGCCAGCACCGAGCGCCCCCGAGAAGCTTTCTTT CASTERPREAFF TRBV28 . TRBJ1-1 .
TGTGCCAGCATCCCCGTGGGGGACTTTGGCCGGCCCCAGCATTTT CASIPVGDFGRPQHF TRBV6-1 few TRBJ1-5 .
TGTGCCAGCAGCTTAAACAGCGTTAGCGGTTGGGCAGATACGCAGTATTTT CASSLNSVSGWADTQYF TRBV7-8 . TRBJ2-3 .
TGTGCCAGCAGTGAAGCGGCGCCAGGATGGACTGAAGCTTTCTTT CASSEAAPGWTEAFF TRBV6-1 . TRBJ1-1 .
TGTGCCAGTAGTACCCTGACAGGGGGGATTGGGGCCAACGTCCTGACTTTC CASSTLTGGIGANVLTF TRBV19 . TRBJ2-6 TRBD1